This T cell receptor beta chain was obtained from a study of glioma-infiltrating T cells. Study-wide results and limits: Non-neoplastic patients had below-expected tissue-blood divergence, while all gliomas exceeded expectation. Tissue and blood shared very few CDR3 sequences.

Details on this clonotype: Its antigen is currently unknown. A read error may produce the germline difference seen at one junction end.

CDR1 is MNHNS, CDR2 SASEGT, per germline. This CDR3 contains 16 residues. Using RNA template, CDR3s of TCR alpha and beta were amplified with iRepertoire arm-PCR. For one-step reverse transcription and amplification, roughly 100-400 ng of tissue mRNA or PBMC total RNA was used. TCRdb recomputed calls from the multiplex PCR reads with MiXCR, one row per CDR3 protein. In the table there are 45,000 or so distinct CDR3 sequences, around 22% of which are singletons. The sequencing input was glioma tissue, nonneoplastic brain tissue, or PBMCs (not recorded which). The sequence was obtained from a human donor with low-grade glioma or glioblastoma, undergoing nonglioma brain surgery, or in good health (not recorded which). The genes are TRBV6-1 and TRBJ2-1; possible D gene TRBD1, 6 bases. The CDR3 DNA reads TGTGACAGCAGTGAATTTGGACAGTTTGGCACCGATGAGCGGTTCTTC. This encodes CDSSEFGQFGTDERFF.